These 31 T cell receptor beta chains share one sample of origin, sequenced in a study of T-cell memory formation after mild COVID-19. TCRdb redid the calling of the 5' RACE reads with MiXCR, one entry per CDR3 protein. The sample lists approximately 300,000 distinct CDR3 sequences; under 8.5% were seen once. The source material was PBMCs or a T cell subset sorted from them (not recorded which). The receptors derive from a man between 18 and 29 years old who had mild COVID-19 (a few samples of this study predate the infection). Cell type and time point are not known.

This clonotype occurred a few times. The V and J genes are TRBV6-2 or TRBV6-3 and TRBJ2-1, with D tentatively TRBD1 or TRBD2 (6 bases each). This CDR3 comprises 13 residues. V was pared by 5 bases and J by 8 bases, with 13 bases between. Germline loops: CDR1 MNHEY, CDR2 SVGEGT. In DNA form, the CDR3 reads TGTGCCAGCAGTAATAACGGGGGCTATGAGCAGTTCTTC. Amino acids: CASSNNGGYEQFF.

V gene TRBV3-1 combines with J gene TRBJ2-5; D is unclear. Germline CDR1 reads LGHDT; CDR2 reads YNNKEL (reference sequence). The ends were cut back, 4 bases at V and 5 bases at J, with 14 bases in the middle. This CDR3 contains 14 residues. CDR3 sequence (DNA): TGTGCCAGCAGCCCGAATTCTGTCGGGGAGACCCAGTACTTC. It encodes CASSPNSVGETQYF.

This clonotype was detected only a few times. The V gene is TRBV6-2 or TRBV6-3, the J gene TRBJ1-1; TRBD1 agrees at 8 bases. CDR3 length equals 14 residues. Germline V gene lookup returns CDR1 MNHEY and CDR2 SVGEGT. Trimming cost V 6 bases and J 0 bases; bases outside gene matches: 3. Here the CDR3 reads CASSRQGMNTEAFF. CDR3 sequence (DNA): TGTGCCAGCAGCCGACAGGGGATGAACACTGAAGCTTTCTTT.

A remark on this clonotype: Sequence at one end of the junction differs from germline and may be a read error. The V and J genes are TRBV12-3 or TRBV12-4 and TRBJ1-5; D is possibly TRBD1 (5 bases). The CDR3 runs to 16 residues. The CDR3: CASKMGSGTSNQPQNF. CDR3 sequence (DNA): TGTGCCAGCAAGATGGGTTCAGGGACCAGCAATCAGCCCCAGAATTTT.

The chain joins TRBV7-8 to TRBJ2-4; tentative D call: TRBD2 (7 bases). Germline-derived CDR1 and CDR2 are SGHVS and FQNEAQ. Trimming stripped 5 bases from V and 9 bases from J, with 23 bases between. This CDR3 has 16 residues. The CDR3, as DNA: TGTGCCAGCAGCCCGTCCGTGGGCGGGGGCGCGGGCATTCAGTACTTC. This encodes CASSPSVGGGAGIQYF.

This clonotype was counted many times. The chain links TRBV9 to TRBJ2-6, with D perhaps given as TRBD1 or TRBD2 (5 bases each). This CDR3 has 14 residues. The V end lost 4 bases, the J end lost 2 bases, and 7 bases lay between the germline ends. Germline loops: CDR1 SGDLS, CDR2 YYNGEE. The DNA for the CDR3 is TGTGCCAGCAGCACGGGGCCTGGGGCCAACGTCCTGACTTTC. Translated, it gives CASSTGPGANVLTF.

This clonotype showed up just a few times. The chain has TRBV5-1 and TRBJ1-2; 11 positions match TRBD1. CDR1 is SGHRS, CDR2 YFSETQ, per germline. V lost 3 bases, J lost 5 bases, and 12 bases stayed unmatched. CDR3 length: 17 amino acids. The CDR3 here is CASSSEPGTGGPYGYTF. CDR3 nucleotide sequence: TGCGCCAGCAGCTCGGAACCCGGGACAGGGGGACCTTATGGCTACACCTTC.

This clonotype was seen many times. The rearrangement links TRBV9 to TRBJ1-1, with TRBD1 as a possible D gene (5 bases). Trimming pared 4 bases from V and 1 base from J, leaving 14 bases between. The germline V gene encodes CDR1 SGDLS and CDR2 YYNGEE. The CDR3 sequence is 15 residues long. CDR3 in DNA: TGTGCCAGCAGCCCCAATGAAGGGGCGAACACTGAAGCTTTCTTT. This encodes CASSPNEGANTEAFF.

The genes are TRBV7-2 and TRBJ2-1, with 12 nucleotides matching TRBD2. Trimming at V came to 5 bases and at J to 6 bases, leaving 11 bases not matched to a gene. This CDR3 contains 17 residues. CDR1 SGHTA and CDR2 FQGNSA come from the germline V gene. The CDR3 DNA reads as TGTGCCAGCAGCGTCCGAAGGGGACTAGCGGGTTCCAATGAGCAGTTCTTC. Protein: CASSVRRGLAGSNEQFF.

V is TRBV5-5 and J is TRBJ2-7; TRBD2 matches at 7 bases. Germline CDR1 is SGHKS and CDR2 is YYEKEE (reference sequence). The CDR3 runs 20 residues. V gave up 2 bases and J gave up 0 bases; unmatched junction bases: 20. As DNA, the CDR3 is TGTGCCAGCAGCTTCTTTGTTCCCTCCGTCCGGGACTACAACTCCTACGAGCAGTACTTC. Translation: CASSFFVPSVRDYNSYEQYF.

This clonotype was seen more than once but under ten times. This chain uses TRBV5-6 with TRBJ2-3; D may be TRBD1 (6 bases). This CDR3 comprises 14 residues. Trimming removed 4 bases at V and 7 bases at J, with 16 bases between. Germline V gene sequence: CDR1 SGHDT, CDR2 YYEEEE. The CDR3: CASSRGQGGHTQYF. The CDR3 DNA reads TGTGCCAGCAGCAGGGGTCAAGGGGGACATACGCAGTATTTT.

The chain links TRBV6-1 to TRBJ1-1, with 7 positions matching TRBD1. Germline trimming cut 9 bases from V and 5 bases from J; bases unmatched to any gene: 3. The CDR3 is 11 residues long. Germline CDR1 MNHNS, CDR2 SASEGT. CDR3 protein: CASRQGTEAFF. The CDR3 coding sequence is TGTGCCAGTAGACAGGGAACTGAAGCTTTCTTT.

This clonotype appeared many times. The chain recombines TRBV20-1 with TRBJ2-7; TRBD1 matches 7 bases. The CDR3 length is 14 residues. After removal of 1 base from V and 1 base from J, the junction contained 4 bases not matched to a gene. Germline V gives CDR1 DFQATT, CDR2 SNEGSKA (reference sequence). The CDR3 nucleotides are TGCAGTGCTAGAGGGATGGACAGGTCCTACGAGCAGTACGTC. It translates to CSARGMDRSYEQYV.

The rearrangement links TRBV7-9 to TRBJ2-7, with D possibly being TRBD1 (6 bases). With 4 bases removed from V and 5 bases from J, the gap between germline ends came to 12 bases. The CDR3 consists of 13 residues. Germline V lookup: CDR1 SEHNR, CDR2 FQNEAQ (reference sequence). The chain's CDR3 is CASSSQGSDEQYV. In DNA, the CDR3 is TGTGCCAGCAGCTCACAGGGTAGCGACGAGCAGTACGTC.

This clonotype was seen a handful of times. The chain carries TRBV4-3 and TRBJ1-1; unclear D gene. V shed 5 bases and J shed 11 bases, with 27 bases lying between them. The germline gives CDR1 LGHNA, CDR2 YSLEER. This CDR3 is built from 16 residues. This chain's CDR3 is CASSTDLHTSSVEAFF. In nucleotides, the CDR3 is TGCGCCAGCAGCACTGACCTTCACACCTCTTCCGTCGAGGCTTTCTTT.

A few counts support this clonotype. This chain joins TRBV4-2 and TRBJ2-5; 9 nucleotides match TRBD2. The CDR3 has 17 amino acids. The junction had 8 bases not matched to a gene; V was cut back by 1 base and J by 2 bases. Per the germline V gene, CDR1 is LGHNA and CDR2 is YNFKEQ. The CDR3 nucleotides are TGTGCCAGCAGCCAAGCGGCGGGGGGGTTAATGCAAGAGACCCAGTACTTC. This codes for CASSQAAGGLMQETQYF.

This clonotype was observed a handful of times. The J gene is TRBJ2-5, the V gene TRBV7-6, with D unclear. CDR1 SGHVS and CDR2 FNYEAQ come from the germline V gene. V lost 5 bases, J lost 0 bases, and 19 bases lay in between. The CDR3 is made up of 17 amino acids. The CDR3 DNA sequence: TGTGCCAGCAGCCGATGGGCCTCGGCAGACAACCAAGAGACCCAGTACTTC. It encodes CASSRWASADNQETQYF.

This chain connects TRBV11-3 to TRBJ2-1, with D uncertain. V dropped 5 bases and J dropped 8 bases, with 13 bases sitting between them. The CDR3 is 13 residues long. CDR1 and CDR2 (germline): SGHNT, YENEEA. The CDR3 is CASSLIGGDEQFF. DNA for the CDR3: TGTGCCAGCAGCCTCATCGGTGGTGATGAGCAGTTCTTC.

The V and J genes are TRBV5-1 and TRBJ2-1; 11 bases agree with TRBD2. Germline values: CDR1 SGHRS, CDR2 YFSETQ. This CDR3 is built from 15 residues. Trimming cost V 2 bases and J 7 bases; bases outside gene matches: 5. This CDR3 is CASSFTSGGLNEQFF. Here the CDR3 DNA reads TGCGCCAGCAGCTTTACTAGCGGGGGCCTTAATGAGCAGTTCTTC.

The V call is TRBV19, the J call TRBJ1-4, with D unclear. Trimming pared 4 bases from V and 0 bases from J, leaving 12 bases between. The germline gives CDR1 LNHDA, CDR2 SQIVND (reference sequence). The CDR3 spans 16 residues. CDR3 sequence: CASSTSPDPTNEKLFF. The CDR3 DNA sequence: TGTGCCAGTAGTACTTCCCCGGACCCAACTAATGAAAAACTGTTTTTT.

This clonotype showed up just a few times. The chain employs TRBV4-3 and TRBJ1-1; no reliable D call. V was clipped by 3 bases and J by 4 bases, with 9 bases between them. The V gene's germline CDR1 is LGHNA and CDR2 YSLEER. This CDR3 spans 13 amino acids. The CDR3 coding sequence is TGCGCCAGCAGCCAGGGGTTTGGCACTGAAGCTTTCTTT. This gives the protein CASSQGFGTEAFF.

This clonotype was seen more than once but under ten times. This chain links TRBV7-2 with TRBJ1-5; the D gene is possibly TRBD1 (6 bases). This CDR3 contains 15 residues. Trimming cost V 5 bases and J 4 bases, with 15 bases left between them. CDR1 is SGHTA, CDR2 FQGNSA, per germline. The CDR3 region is CASSRDRTANQPQHF. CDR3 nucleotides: TGTGCCAGCAGCAGAGACAGGACCGCTAATCAGCCCCAGCATTTT.

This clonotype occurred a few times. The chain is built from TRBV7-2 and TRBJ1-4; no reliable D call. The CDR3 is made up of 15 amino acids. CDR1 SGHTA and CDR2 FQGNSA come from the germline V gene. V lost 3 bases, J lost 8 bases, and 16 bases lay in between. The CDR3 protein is CASSFVSAPSEKLFF. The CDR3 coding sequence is TGTGCCAGCAGCTTCGTGTCAGCTCCCAGCGAAAAACTGTTTTTT.

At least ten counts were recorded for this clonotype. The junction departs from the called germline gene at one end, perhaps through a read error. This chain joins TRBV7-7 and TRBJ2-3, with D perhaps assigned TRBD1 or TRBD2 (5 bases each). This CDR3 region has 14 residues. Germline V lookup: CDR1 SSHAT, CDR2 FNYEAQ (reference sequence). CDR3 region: CASSSRGHTDTQYF. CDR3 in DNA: TGTGCTAGCAGCTCCCGGGGCCACACAGATACGCAGTATTTT.

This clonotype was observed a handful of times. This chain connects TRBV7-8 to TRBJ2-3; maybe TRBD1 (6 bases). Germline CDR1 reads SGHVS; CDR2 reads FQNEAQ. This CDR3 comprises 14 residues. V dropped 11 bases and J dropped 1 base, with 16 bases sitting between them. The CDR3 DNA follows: TGTGCCGTTCGGACAGCTCGAGGCACAGATACGCAGTATTTT. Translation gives CAVRTARGTDTQYF.

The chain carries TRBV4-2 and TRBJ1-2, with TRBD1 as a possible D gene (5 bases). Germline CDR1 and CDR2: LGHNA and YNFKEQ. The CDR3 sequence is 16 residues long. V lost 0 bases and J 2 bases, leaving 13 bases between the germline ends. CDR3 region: CASSQDTGRQNYGYTF. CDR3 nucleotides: TGTGCCAGCAGCCAAGATACCGGTCGACAGAACTATGGCTACACCTTC.

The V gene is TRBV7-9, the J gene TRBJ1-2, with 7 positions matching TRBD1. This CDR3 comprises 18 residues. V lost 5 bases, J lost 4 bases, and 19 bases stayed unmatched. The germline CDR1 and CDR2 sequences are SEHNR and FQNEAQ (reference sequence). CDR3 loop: CASSRPTGTEGVAYGYTF. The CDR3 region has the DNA TGTGCCAGCAGCCGACCCACCGGGACAGAAGGAGTCGCCTATGGCTACACCTTC.

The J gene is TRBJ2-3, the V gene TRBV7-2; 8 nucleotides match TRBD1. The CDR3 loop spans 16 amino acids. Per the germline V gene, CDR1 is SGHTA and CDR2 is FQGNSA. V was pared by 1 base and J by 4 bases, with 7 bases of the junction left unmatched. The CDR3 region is CASSLVSGRGPDTQYF. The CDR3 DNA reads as TGTGCCAGCAGCTTAGTTTCGGGCAGGGGGCCAGATACGCAGTATTTT.

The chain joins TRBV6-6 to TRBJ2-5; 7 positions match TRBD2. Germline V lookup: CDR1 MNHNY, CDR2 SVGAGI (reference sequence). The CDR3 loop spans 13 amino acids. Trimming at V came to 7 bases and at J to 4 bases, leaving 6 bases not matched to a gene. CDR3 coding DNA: TGTGCCAGCACCGGGACTAAGGCAGAGACCCAGTACTTC. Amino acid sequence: CASTGTKAETQYF.

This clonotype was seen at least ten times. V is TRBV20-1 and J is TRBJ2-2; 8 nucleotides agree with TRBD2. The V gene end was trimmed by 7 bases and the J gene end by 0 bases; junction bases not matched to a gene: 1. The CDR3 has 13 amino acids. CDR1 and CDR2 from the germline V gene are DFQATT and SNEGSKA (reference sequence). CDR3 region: CSVSGANTGELFF. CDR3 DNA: TGCAGTGTTAGCGGGGCGAACACCGGGGAGCTGTTTTTT.

CDR3 protein: CASSEAPRASGEQETQYF. CDR3 sequence (DNA): TGTGCCAGCAGTGAAGCGCCGAGGGCTAGCGGGGAACAAGAGACCCAGTACTTC. The chain recombines TRBV2 with TRBJ2-5; 9 bases are shared with TRBD2. From germline, CDR1 is SNHLY and CDR2 FYNNEI. This CDR3 region has 18 residues. The V gene end was trimmed by 0 bases and the J gene end by 2 bases; junction bases not matched to a gene: 10.